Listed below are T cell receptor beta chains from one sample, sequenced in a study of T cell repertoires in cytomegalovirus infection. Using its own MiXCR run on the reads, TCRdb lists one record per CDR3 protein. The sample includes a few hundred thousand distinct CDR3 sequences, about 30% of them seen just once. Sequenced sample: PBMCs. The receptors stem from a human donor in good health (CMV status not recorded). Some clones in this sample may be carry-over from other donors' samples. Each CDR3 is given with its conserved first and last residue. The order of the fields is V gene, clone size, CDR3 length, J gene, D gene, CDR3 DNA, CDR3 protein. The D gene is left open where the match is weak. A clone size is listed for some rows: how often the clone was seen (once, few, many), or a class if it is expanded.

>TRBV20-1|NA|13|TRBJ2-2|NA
TGCAGTGCTAGAGAAGCGAACACCGGGGAGCTGTTTTTT
CSAREANTGELFF
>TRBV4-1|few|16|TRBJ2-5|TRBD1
TGCGCCAGCAGCCAAGATAGAGACAGGGGGTTGGAGACCCAGTACTTC
CASSQDRDRGLETQYF
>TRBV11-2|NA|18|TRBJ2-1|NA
TGTGCCAGCAGCTTAGCTCCCAGGGCAGGGCACCCAAACAATGAGCAGTTCTTC
CASSLAPRAGHPNNEQFF
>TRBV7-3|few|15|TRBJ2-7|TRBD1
TGTGCCAGCAGCCCCACCAGGGACAGCCTAGGGGAGCAGTACTTC
CASSPTRDSLGEQYF
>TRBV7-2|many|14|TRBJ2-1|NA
TGTGCCAGCAGCTTAGAGAGTTATGTCGTTGAGCAGTTCTTC
CASSLESYVVEQFF
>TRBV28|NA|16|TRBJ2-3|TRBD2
TGTGCCAGCAGTCTTGAGCGGGACCCTTTAACAGATACGCAGTATTTT
CASSLERDPLTDTQYF
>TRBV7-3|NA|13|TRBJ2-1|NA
TGTGCCAGCAGCTCAACAGGGAAGCGGGAGCAGTTCTTC
CASSSTGKREQFF
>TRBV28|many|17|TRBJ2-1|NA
TGTGCCAGCAGTTTTTTGGCGGGCGCGAGCTCCTACAATGAGCAGTTCTTC
CASSFLAGASSYNEQFF
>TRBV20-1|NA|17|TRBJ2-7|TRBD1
TGCAGTGCTAGTAGGTTGTTTGGACAGGGTAAAATCGACGAGCAGTACTTC
CSASRLFGQGKIDEQYF
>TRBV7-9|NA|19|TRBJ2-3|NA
TGTGCCAGCAGCCCCCTCGGCCAGAGGAGCCGGGAGAGCACAGATACGCAGTATTTT
CASSPLGQRSRESTDTQYF
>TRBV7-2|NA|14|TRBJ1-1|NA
TGTGCCAGCAGCCCCCACCAGGGGAACACTGAAGCTTTCTTT
CASSPHQGNTEAFF
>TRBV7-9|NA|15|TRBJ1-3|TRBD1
TGTGCCAGCAGCTTAACGACAGGGGCTGGAAACACCATATATTTT
CASSLTTGAGNTIYF
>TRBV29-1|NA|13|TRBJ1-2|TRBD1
TGCAGCGGGGGGACAGGGGTCCTCGGTGGCTACACCTTC
CSGGTGVLGGYTF
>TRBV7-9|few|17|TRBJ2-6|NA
TGTGCCAGCAGCTTAGGCCCTCTTCGGCCGGGGGCCAACGTCCTGACTTTC
CASSLGPLRPGANVLTF
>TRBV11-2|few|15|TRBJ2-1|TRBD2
TGTGCCAGCAGCTTAAGTCGCGGGAGTCACAATGAGCAGTTCTTC
CASSLSRGSHNEQFF
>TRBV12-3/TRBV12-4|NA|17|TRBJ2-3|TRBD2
TGTGCCAGCAACCTCCGACTAGCGGAGTCTAGCACAGATACGCAGTATTTT
CASNLRLAESSTDTQYF
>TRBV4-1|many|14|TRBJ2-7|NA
TGCGCCAGCCCATACGGGACGACATGCTACGAGCAGTACTTC
CASPYGTTCYEQYF
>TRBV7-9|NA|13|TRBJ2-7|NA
TGTGCCAGCAGCTTAGAGGCCGGCTACGAGCAGTACTTC
CASSLEAGYEQYF
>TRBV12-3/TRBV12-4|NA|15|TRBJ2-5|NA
TGTGCCAGCAGTTTTGGGGCATCGGCGGGAGAGACCCAGTACTTC
CASSFGASAGETQYF
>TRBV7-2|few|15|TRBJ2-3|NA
TGTGCCAGCAGCCAAGAGGGGCTAGAGGCAGATACGCAGTATTTT
CASSQEGLEADTQYF
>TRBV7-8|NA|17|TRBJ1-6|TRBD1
TGTGCCAGCAGCTTAGCAGTGGGGGACAGGGCTGATTCACCCCTCCACTTT
CASSLAVGDRADSPLHF
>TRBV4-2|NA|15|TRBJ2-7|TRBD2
TGTGCCAGCAGCCAAGACTGGCGGGAGACCGACGAGCAGTACTTC
CASSQDWRETDEQYF
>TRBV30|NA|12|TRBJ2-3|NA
TGTGCCTGGAGTAGCTCAGCGGATACGCAGTATTTT
CAWSSSADTQYF
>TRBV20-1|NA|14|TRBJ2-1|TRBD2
TGCAGTGCTAGTCACCTAGCGGGAGGGCCTGAGCAGTTCTTC
CSASHLAGGPEQFF
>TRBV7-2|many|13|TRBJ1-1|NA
TGTGCCAGCAGCCGACAGTTGAACACTGAAGCTTTCTTT
CASSRQLNTEAFF
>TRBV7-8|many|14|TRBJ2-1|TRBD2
TGTGCCAGCAGCCGAGGACTAGCGCCCAATGAGCAGTTCTTC
CASSRGLAPNEQFF
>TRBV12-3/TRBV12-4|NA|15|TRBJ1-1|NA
TGTGCCAGCAGTTTATTAGTTGGTAGGGGGACTGAAGCTTTCTTT
CASSLLVGRGTEAFF
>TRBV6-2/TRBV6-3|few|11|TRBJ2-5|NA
TGTGCCAGCAGTTACGATCGGACCCAGTACTTC
CASSYDRTQYF
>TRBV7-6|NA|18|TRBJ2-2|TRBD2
TGTGCCAGCAGCTTAGGGACTAGCGGGTCCCTCGGGACCGGGGAGCTGTTTTTT
CASSLGTSGSLGTGELFF
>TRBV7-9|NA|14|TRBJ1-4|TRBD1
TGTGCCAGCAGGTGGGGGACAGGAAATGAAAAACTGTTTTTT
CASRWGTGNEKLFF
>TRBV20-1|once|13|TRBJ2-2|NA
TGCAGTGCTAGGAACAGGGACACCGGGGAGCTGTTTTTT
CSARNRDTGELFF
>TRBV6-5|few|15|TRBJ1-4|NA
TGTGCCAGCAGTTTGCAGGGGAGGGGCGGTGAAAAACTGTTTTTT
CASSLQGRGGEKLFF
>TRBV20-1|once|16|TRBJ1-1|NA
TGCAGTGCCAGTTGGGGTGGGGGGGTGATGAACACTGAAGCTTTCTTT
CSASWGGGVMNTEAFF
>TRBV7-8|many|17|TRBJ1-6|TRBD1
TGTGCCAGCAGCTCAAGCCCAACCGGGACAGGGAACTCACCCCTCCACTTT
CASSSSPTGTGNSPLHF
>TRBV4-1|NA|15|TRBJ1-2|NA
TGCGCCAGCAGCCAAGATCGGGCAGGCTCCTATGGCTACACCTTC
CASSQDRAGSYGYTF
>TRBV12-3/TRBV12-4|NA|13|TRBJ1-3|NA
TGTGCCAGCAGTTTATACTCTGGAAACACCATATATTTT
CASSLYSGNTIYF
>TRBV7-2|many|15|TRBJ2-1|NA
TGTGCCAGCAGCTTAGTTCCGGACTCGACGAATGAGCAGTTCTTC
CASSLVPDSTNEQFF
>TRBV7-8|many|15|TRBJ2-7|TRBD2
TGTGCCAGCAGCCTCGGGACTAGCGGGAGTTTCGAGCAGTACTTC
CASSLGTSGSFEQYF
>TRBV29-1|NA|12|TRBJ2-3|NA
TGCAGCGCTGAGATGCACACAGATACGCAGTATTTT
CSAEMHTDTQYF
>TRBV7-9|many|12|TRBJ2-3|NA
TGTGCCAGCAGCTTCGGGGCAGATACGCAGTATTTT
CASSFGADTQYF
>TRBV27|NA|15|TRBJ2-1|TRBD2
TGTGCCAGCAGTGGGACTAGCGGGAGCCAAAATGAGCAGTTCTTC
CASSGTSGSQNEQFF
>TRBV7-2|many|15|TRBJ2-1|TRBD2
TGTGCCAGCAGCTTGACGGGAGGGCCGAACAATGAGCAGTTCTTC
CASSLTGGPNNEQFF
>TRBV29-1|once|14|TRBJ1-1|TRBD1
TGCAGCGTTGGGGACAGGGTGTTTTGGACTGAAGCTTTCTTT
CSVGDRVFWTEAFF